Listed here is a single TCR beta chain. The antigen remains unidentified. One base away lies a much larger clone, so this may be a sequencing read error. This sample is drawn from a study of molecular identifiers for immune sequencing clone quantification. Naive CD8 libraries used 20,000 to 1,000,000 sorted cells and 10%, 30% or 50% RNA. CDR1 GTSNPN and CDR2 SVGIG come from the germline V gene (reference sequence). CDR3 size: 13 residues. Study-level findings and limits: Effector cells kept over 99% of their molecules in clones above 20 RNA copies, while naive cells kept under 1% there.

TCRdb reprocessed the PCR reads via MiXCR and lists one record per CDR3 protein. In the table there are roughly 320,000 distinct CDR3 sequences, over 20% of which are singletons. This chain uses TRBV30 with TRBJ1-1; D uncertain. Sequenced: naive CD8+ T cells from blood, with Jurkat cell RNA spiked in. Described subset: FACS-sorted CD8+CD4-CCR7+CD45RA+ naive T cells. This receptor was taken from a human donor in good health. Some libraries in this study had Jurkat cell RNA spiked in. Here the CDR3 reads CAWIGEPNTEASF. DNA of the CDR3: TGTGCCTGGATCGGGGAGCCGAACACTGAAGCTTCCTTT.